These 10 T cell receptor beta chains share one sample of origin, sequenced in a study of T cell responses to AZD1222 COVID-19 vaccine. Measured with immunoSEQ multiplex PCR; TCRdb has only the in-frame clones, and not every one. The table has about 96,000 clones, 89% seen once. The sample was peripheral blood, taken on day 0 of AZD1222 vaccination. Receptors originate from an adult in good health.

V and J are TRBV18 and TRBJ1-1; D remains ambiguous. Trimming cost V 3 bases and J 6 bases, with 11 bases left between them. This CDR3 is 13 amino acids long. Germline V gives CDR1 KGHSH, CDR2 LQKENI. Here the CDR3 reads CASSPEGSSEAFF. The CDR3 bases are TGTGCCAGCTCACCTGAAGGGTCCTCTGAAGCTTTCTTT.

The chain combines TRBV6-5 with TRBJ2-7; TRBD1 aligns across 7 bases. The CDR3 is 16 amino acids. V trimming: 0 bases; J trimming: 0 bases; junction bases outside the gene matches: 5. Per germline, CDR1 MNHEY and CDR2 SVGAGI. As DNA, the CDR3 is TGTGCCAGCAGTTACTCGAAGGGACAGTACTCCTACGAGCAGTACTTC. Protein product: CASSYSKGQYSYEQYF.

The chain's CDR3 is CASSQEAMELYGYTF. The DNA of the CDR3 is TGTGCCAGCAGCCAAGAGGCCATGGAATTGTATGGCTACACCTTC. This chain links TRBV3-1 (or the pseudogene TRBV3-2) with TRBJ1-2; no definite D call. Trimming pared 0 bases from V and 5 bases from J, leaving 13 bases between. From germline, CDR1 is LGHDT and CDR2 YNNKEL (reference sequence). The CDR3 runs to 15 residues.

The chain carries TRBV19 and TRBJ1-1; 7 bases are a match to TRBD1. Germline V gives CDR1 LNHDA, CDR2 SQIVND (reference sequence). The ends lost 3 bases at V and 3 bases at J; junction bases unmatched: 1. This CDR3 region has 13 residues. The CDR3 is CASSIDRDTEAFF. In DNA, the CDR3 is TGTGCCAGTAGTATTGACAGGGACACTGAAGCTTTCTTT.

The rearrangement uses TRBV6-5 and TRBJ1-2, with TRBD1 matching over 9 bases. The CDR3 contains 15 residues. V lost 6 bases to trimming and J lost 3 bases; unmatched junction nucleotides: 8. From germline, CDR1 is MNHEY and CDR2 SVGAGI. CDR3 in DNA: TGTGCCAGCAGCCCAACAGGGGGCCCGGACTATGGCTACACCTTC. Amino acids: CASSPTGGPDYGYTF.

The chain couples TRBV28 to TRBJ1-6; unclear D gene. Germline CDR1 MDHEN, CDR2 SYDVKM. V lost 3 bases and J 7 bases, leaving 25 bases between the germline ends. CDR3 size: 19 residues. For the CDR3, the DNA is TGTGCCAGCAGTTTTTGGCCCTTGAAGATGGGGTCAGACAATTCACCCCTCCACTTT. Its translation is CASSFWPLKMGSDNSPLHF. Combining the CDR3 with reference TRBV28 and TRBJ1-6 gives the whole variable domain DVKVTQSSRYLVKRTGEKVFLECVQDMDHENMFWYRQDPGLGLRLIYFSYDVKMKEKGDIPEGYSVSREKKERFSLILESASTNQTSMYLCASSFWPLKMGSDNSPLHFGNGTRLTVT.

This chain joins TRBV7-2 and TRBJ1-6, with no clear D. The V end lost 3 bases, the J end lost 6 bases, and 3 bases lay between the germline ends. This CDR3 has 12 amino acids. The germline V gene encodes CDR1 SGHTA and CDR2 FQGNSA. The DNA of the CDR3 is TGTGCCAGCAGCTTTTCTAATTCACCCCTCCACTTT. Translating it yields CASSFSNSPLHF.

The V gene is TRBV27, the J gene TRBJ1-1; 7 nucleotides line up with TRBD1. Germline lookup yields CDR1 MNHEY and CDR2 SMNVEV (reference sequence). Trimming cost V 5 bases and J 11 bases; bases outside gene matches: 14. The CDR3 has 14 amino acids. The CDR3 reads CASSHTRDSPLAFF. For the CDR3, the DNA is TGTGCCAGCAGTCACACTCGGGACAGTCCATTGGCTTTCTTT.

The rearrangement links TRBV2 to TRBJ2-3, with 14 bases aligning to TRBD2. CDR1 SNHLY and CDR2 FYNNEI come from the germline V gene. With 5 bases clipped from V and 2 bases from J, the junction kept 3 bases outside the gene matches. This CDR3 contains 16 residues. CDR3 in amino acids: CASSRGLAGDTDTQYF. DNA of the CDR3: TGTGCCAGCAGTCGGGGACTAGCGGGGGACACAGATACGCAGTATTTT.

V usage is TRBV5-1 and J usage is TRBJ2-7; TRBD1 aligns across 8 bases. Germline V gives CDR1 SGHRS, CDR2 YFSETQ. CDR3 length: 15 amino acids. V shed 0 bases, J shed 1 base, and the junction held 3 bases outside the gene matches. In DNA form, the CDR3 reads TGCGCCAGCAGCTTGGTTGGGACAGGTTCCTACGAGCAGTACTTC. The encoded protein is CASSLVGTGSYEQYF.